These 15 T cell receptor beta chains were all obtained from the same sample, sequenced in a study of cytotoxic CD8 clonotypes in ibrutinib-treated CLL. TCRdb's table, derived via immunoSEQ multiplex PCR, lists solely in-frame clones and lacks some. This table holds about 200,000 clones, 70% found once. Sequences were derived from PBMCs, sampled after 12 months of ibrutinib treatment. The receptors stem from a human donor with chronic lymphocytic leukemia.

This clone was counted a few times. This rearrangement joins TRBV28 to TRBJ2-1; D is undetermined. Trimming took off 8 bases at V and 2 bases at J, with 10 bases between the two ends. This CDR3 region has 13 residues. In germline, CDR1 is MDHEN, CDR2 SYDVKM. CDR3: CASALMTYNEQFF. The CDR3 bases are TGTGCCAGCGCCCTGATGACCTACAATGAGCAGTTCTTC.

J is TRBJ1-3 and V is TRBV7-9; D uncertain. CDR3 size: 16 residues. The V end lost 4 bases, the J end lost 0 bases, and 13 bases lay between the germline ends. Per germline, CDR1 SEHNR and CDR2 FQNEAQ (reference sequence). The CDR3 region has the DNA TGTGCCAGCAGCTCATACCCACGAAGCTCTGGAAACACCATATATTTT. This sequence encodes CASSSYPRSSGNTIYF.

V is TRBV2 and J is TRBJ2-1; TRBD2 matches 10 bases. Germline values: CDR1 SNHLY, CDR2 FYNNEI. The CDR3 consists of 15 residues. Trimming took 8 bases from V and 7 from J; bases not matched to a gene: 11. The CDR3 reads CASRRELAGENEQFF. Written as DNA, the CDR3 is TGTGCCAGCCGCCGGGAGCTAGCGGGAGAAAATGAGCAGTTCTTC.

The chain links TRBV7-3 to TRBJ1-2, with D possibly TRBD1 on 5 matching bases. V lost 0 bases to trimming and J lost 3 bases, with 8 bases between them. This CDR3 contains 14 residues. From germline, CDR1 is SGHTA and CDR2 FQGTGA. The CDR3 DNA is TGTGCCAGCAGCTTAACGGGGGAGGACTATGGCTACACCTTC. Translating it yields CASSLTGEDYGYTF.

In this sample, this clone turned up a few times. The genes are TRBV30 and TRBJ2-2; TRBD1 or TRBD2 may be the D gene (6 bases each). The CDR3 runs 14 residues. Trimming removed 4 bases from V and 4 bases from J, with 13 bases in between. CDR1 is GTSNPN, CDR2 SVGIG, per germline (reference sequence). CDR3 DNA sequence: TGTGCCTGGACCCCCGGGGGCCTCACCGGGGAGCTGTTTTTT. Its protein product is CAWTPGGLTGELFF.

The chain is built from TRBV19 and TRBJ1-1; no reliable D call. CDR3 length equals 12 residues. CDR1 is LNHDA, CDR2 SQIVND, per germline (reference sequence). V was clipped by 7 bases and J by 3 bases, with 9 bases between them. The CDR3 is CASMVGYTEAFF. The CDR3 coding sequence is TGTGCCAGTATGGTGGGTTACACTGAAGCTTTCTTT.

CDR3 loop: CASSYGASSSSPLHF. The CDR3 nucleotides are TGTGCCAGCAGTTACGGGGCCAGCTCAAGTTCACCCCTCCACTTT. The rearrangement uses TRBV6-5 and TRBJ1-6; tentative D call: TRBD1 (5 bases). The ends were cut back, 2 bases at V and 9 bases at J, with 14 bases in the middle. Germline V lookup: CDR1 MNHEY, CDR2 SVGAGI. This CDR3 has 15 residues.

The chain has TRBV29-1 and TRBJ1-2; D possibly corresponds to TRBD1 (6 bases). Germline CDR1 reads SQVTM; CDR2 reads ANQGSEA. Deletions cut 1 base from V and 1 base from J, with 10 bases between. This CDR3 spans 14 amino acids. CDR3 nucleotides: TGCAGCGTTGAAGGAGGACAGAGTAACTATGGCTACACCTTC. Protein product: CSVEGGQSNYGYTF.

The CDR3 reads CASSEFRGSNQPQHF. The CDR3, as DNA: TGTGCCAGCAGTGAGTTCAGGGGGAGCAATCAGCCCCAGCATTTT. The chain is built from TRBV2 and TRBJ1-5; 7 nucleotides agree with TRBD1. Losses at the gene ends were 3 bases for V and 1 base for J; bases not matched to a gene: 3. CDR3 size: 15 residues. CDR1 and CDR2 from the germline V gene are SNHLY and FYNNEI. Together with reference TRBV2 and TRBJ1-5, the CDR3 gives the full variable domain: EPEVTQTPSHQVTQMGQEVILRCVPISNHLYFYWYRQILGQKVEFLVSFYNNEISEKSEIFDDQFSVERPDGSNFTLKIRSTKLEDSAMYFCASSEFRGSNQPQHFGDGTRLSIL.

V is TRBV6-5 and J is TRBJ1-2; D is unclear. V was cut by 2 bases and J by 8 bases, with 9 bases left in between. Germline V CDR1 and CDR2: MNHEY, SVGAGI. CDR3 length: 12 amino acids. CDR3 nucleotides: TGTGCCAGCAGTTACATCGAGGGAGGCTACACCTTC. Translating it yields CASSYIEGGYTF.

The genes are TRBV18 and TRBJ1-2; 8 bases map to TRBD1. The germline V gene encodes CDR1 KGHSH and CDR2 LQKENI. V lost 5 bases and J lost 7; bases outside the gene matches: 15. There are 16 residues in the CDR3. The CDR3 coding sequence is TGTGCCAGCTCAACGTCCGCTGGACAGGGTTCTTCTGGCTACACCTTC. Translated: CASSTSAGQGSSGYTF.

The chain carries TRBV4-2 and TRBJ2-3; TRBD2 might be the D (5 bases). Deletions cut 5 bases from V and 4 bases from J, with 22 bases between. CDR3 size: 17 residues. The germline CDR1 and CDR2 sequences are LGHNA and YNFKEQ. The CDR3 is CASSYQRSGMRADTQYF. The CDR3, as DNA: TGTGCCAGCAGCTACCAGCGGTCTGGAATGAGGGCAGATACGCAGTATTTT.

The chain combines TRBV30 with TRBJ2-2, with 10 bases that match TRBD2. The CDR3 runs 15 residues. With V trimmed by 0 bases and J by 6 bases, 4 bases remained unmatched. The germline gives CDR1 GTSNPN, CDR2 SVGIG (reference sequence). The CDR3 reads CAWSVIAGGAGELFF. Here the CDR3 DNA reads TGTGCCTGGAGTGTAATAGCGGGGGGAGCCGGGGAGCTGTTTTTT.

The sample holds one count of this clone. V usage is TRBV30 and J usage is TRBJ1-1; TRBD1 might be the D (6 bases). V shed 0 bases and J shed 4 bases, with 12 bases lying between them. Germline CDR1 and CDR2: GTSNPN and SVGIG (reference sequence). The CDR3 length is 14 residues. The CDR3 nucleotides read TGTGCCTGGAGTGTTCGGGGGCAGGGCACTGAAGCTTTCTTT. It specifies CAWSVRGQGTEAFF.

The chain is built from TRBV27 and TRBJ2-7, with 9 nucleotides matching TRBD2. Germline loops: CDR1 MNHEY, CDR2 SMNVEV (reference sequence). This CDR3 spans 15 amino acids. V lost 2 bases, J lost 6 bases, and 8 bases stayed unmatched. The CDR3 spells CASSLRQREAVEQYF. CDR3 DNA: TGTGCCAGCAGTTTAAGGCAGCGGGAGGCGGTCGAGCAGTACTTC.